This is a list of T cell receptor beta chains from one sample in a study of CD8 T cells in Susac syndrome. MiXCR was run by TCRdb on the immunoSEQ multiplex PCR reads, yielding one entry per CDR3 protein. The table has about 250,000 distinct CDR3 sequences, roughly 95% seen once; the top ten hold less than 0.075%. Material: CD4+ T cells from PBMCs. The receptor set was obtained from a human donor with multiple sclerosis. Both conserved end residues are trimmed from each CDR3.

11	TRBV4-2	ASRGRGGQPQH
12	TRBV20-1	SARGVGQENIQY
9	TRBV12-3/TRBV12-4	ASTQGREQY
11	TRBV7-2	ASSRDRGPGYT
13	TRBV12-3/TRBV12-4	ASSLIGGGTYEQY
13	TRBV4-1	ASSQTGTSGTPPY
11	TRBV27	ASSWGSGYGYT
13	TRBV5-4	ASSTGTGVGDTQY
13	TRBV20-1	SARNPGQGIDTQY
13	TRBV7-3	ASSLLSGTGETQY
10	TRBV20-1	SARQTDAAQH
11	TRBV20-1	SARGAQSYGYT
14	TRBV3-1	ASSQDPGLAGGEQF
13	TRBV5-1	ASSLVGLGSYEQY
12	TRBV7-3	ASSLGAGADTQY
12	TRBV5-1	ASSPSPGSYEQY